The rows below give T cell receptor beta chains drawn from one sample of a study of PD-1 blockade in classical Hodgkin lymphoma. The data were produced by immunoSEQ multiplex PCR, yet TCRdb's version contains in-frame clones alone and is incomplete. The sample yields 72,000 or so clones, just over 90% seen once. Sequencing was performed on peripheral blood mononuclear cells (PBMCs), taken at baseline. These receptors came from a human donor with classical Hodgkin lymphoma. Both conserved end residues are part of each CDR3. D genes are given only for firm matches. Expanded clones get a size class; other rows say once, few or many, or leave the size out.

J,D,size,V,CDR3,DNA
TRBJ1-3,-,-,TRBV9,CASSVEGRSGNTIYF,TGTGCCAGCAGCGTAGAGGGTCGCTCTGGAAACACCATATATTTT
TRBJ1-1,-,-,TRBV7-9,CASSLSQPGVDTEAFF,TGTGCCAGCAGCCTGAGTCAGCCTGGAGTTGACACTGAAGCTTTCTTT
TRBJ1-2,-,-,TRBV5-5,CASSSPDANYGYTF,TGTGCCAGCAGCTCACCAGATGCTAACTATGGCTACACCTTC
TRBJ2-7,TRBD2,once,TRBV29-1,CSVDDYLAGGVQYF,TGCAGCGTTGACGATTATCTAGCGGGAGGGGTGCAGTACTTC
TRBJ1-5,-,-,TRBV30,CAWSVMGIDQPQHF,TGTGCCTGGAGTGTAATGGGGATCGATCAGCCCCAGCATTTT
TRBJ1-4,-,-,TRBV2,CAKLSSGGLFF,TGTGCCAAACTGAGCTCGGGAGGACTGTTTTTT
TRBJ2-4,TRBD1,-,TRBV19,CASSRQTGGENIQYF,TGTGCCAGTAGTAGACAGACAGGGGGCGAAAACATTCAGTACTTC
TRBJ2-2,-,-,TRBV4-3,CASSHRRGTGELFF,TGCGCCAGCAGCCATAGGCGCGGGACCGGGGAGCTGTTTTTT
TRBJ2-6,-,-,TRBV7-3,CASSLIAAGANVLTF,TGTGCCAGCAGCTTAATCGCTGCCGGGGCCAACGTCCTGACTTTC
TRBJ1-2,-,few,TRBV2,CASSDQWSGTF,TGTGCCAGCAGTGATCAGTGGTCGGGCACCTTC
TRBJ2-1,-,-,TRBV28,CASSFGIGTSSYNEQFF,TGTGCCAGCAGTTTTGGGATTGGGACTTCTTCCTACAATGAGCAGTTCTTC
TRBJ1-1,-,-,TRBV10-3,CAITVTMNTEAFF,TGTGCCATCACCGTAACTATGAACACTGAAGCTTTCTTT
TRBJ2-7,-,-,TRBV27,CASSDRVDYYEQYF,TGTGCCAGCAGTGACCGGGTCGATTACTACGAGCAGTACTTC
TRBJ1-5,-,-,TRBV27,CASSLLSGAGQPQHF,TGTGCCAGCAGTTTGCTCTCGGGGGCTGGGCAGCCCCAGCATTTT
TRBJ1-2,TRBD1,-,TRBV27,CASSKQGADYGYTF,TGTGCCAGCAGTAAACAGGGGGCTGACTATGGCTACACCTTC
TRBJ2-7,-,-,TRBV6-6,CASSYSATADYEQYF,TGTGCCAGCAGTTACTCAGCGACAGCAGACTACGAGCAGTACTTC
TRBJ2-5,-,-,TRBV15,CATSRIIGETQYF,TGTGCCACCAGCCGAATCATTGGCGAGACCCAGTACTTC
TRBJ1-1,TRBD1,-,TRBV11-2,CASSPGTGAPNTEAFF,TGTGCCAGCAGCCCTGGGACAGGGGCACCGAACACTGAAGCTTTCTTT
TRBJ1-2,-,-,TRBV4-1,CASSQDRSTNPGYTF,TGCGCCAGCAGCCAAGATAGGTCGACAAACCCTGGCTACACCTTC
TRBJ2-1,-,-,TRBV27,CASSPRGVESNEQFF,TGTGCCAGCAGTCCCCGTGGGGTAGAAAGCAATGAGCAGTTCTTC
TRBJ2-1,-,-,TRBV27,CASTLRGGAPNYEQFF,TGTGCCAGCACCCTAAGGGGGGGCGCACCTAATTATGAGCAGTTCTTC
TRBJ2-1,TRBD2,-,TRBV5-6,CASSDRGAGGPYNEQFF,TGTGCCAGCAGCGATAGGGGAGCGGGAGGCCCCTACAATGAGCAGTTCTTC
TRBJ2-5,-,-,TRBV7-6,CASSYPNQETQYF,TGTGCCAGCAGTTACCCAAACCAAGAGACCCAGTACTTC
TRBJ2-5,TRBD2,-,TRBV4-3,CASSQDSSGRETQYF,TGCGCCAGCAGCCAAGATAGTAGCGGGAGGGAGACCCAGTACTTC
TRBJ2-3,TRBD2,-,TRBV7-9,CASSLADVAGGSFSDTQYF,TGTGCCAGCAGCTTAGCGGATGTAGCGGGAGGGTCTTTCTCGGATACGCAGTATTTT
TRBJ2-5,-,-,TRBV4-1,CASSQERVGQETQYF,TGCGCCAGCAGCCAAGAGAGGGTAGGGCAAGAGACCCAGTACTTC
TRBJ2-2,TRBD1,-,TRBV6-4,CASSLRQGVVTGELFF,TGTGCCAGCAGTCTCCGACAGGGAGTCGTCACCGGGGAGCTGTTTTTT
TRBJ2-1,-,-,TRBV28,CASSFLAEQFF,TGTGCCAGCAGTTTCCTAGCGGAGCAGTTCTTC
TRBJ2-7,-,-,TRBV5-6,CASSAGQIHLAYEQYF,TGTGCCAGCAGCGCGGGACAGATCCACTTAGCCTACGAGCAGTACTTC
TRBJ2-2,-,-,TRBV7-9,CASSHAGNTGELFF,TGTGCCAGCAGCCATGCTGGGAACACCGGGGAGCTGTTTTTT
TRBJ2-3,-,-,TRBV27,CASRTGDTQYF,TGTGCCAGCAGGACTGGGGATACGCAGTATTTT
TRBJ2-7,TRBD2,-,TRBV11-2,CASSLDPWTSGGAHEQYF,TGTGCCAGCAGCTTAGACCCCTGGACTAGCGGGGGGGCGCACGAGCAGTACTTC
TRBJ2-2,-,-,TRBV6-4,CASSDRPNTGELFF,TGTGCCAGCAGTGACCGGCCCAACACCGGGGAGCTGTTTTTT
TRBJ2-2,TRBD1,-,TRBV5-5,CASSFRDSTLGELFF,TGTGCCAGCAGCTTCCGGGACAGCACCCTTGGGGAGCTGTTTTTT
TRBJ1-5,-,-,TRBV6-5,CASSNRVGQPQHF,TGTGCCAGCTCGAACAGGGTGGGGCAGCCCCAGCATTTT
TRBJ1-3,-,-,TRBV6-5,CASSYSVAVGNTIYF,TGTGCCAGCAGTTACTCCGTGGCAGTCGGAAACACCATATATTTT
TRBJ2-3,TRBD2,-,TRBV2,CASLGAGGTDTQYF,TGTGCCAGCCTCGGCGCGGGGGGCACAGATACGCAGTATTTT
TRBJ2-3,-,-,TRBV7-8,CASSLRGGSTDTQYF,TGTGCCAGCAGCTTAAGGGGGGGGAGCACAGATACGCAGTATTTT
TRBJ2-3,-,-,TRBV7-3,CASSLLGANSDTQYF,TGTGCCAGCAGCTTATTGGGAGCGAATTCAGATACGCAGTATTTT
TRBJ1-1,-,-,TRBV4-1,CASSQDVMVAEAFF,TGCGCCAGCAGCCAAGATGTAATGGTCGCTGAAGCTTTCTTT
TRBJ1-4,-,-,TRBV19,CASSSEHNEKLFF,TGTGCCAGTAGTTCGGAACATAATGAAAAACTGTTTTTT
TRBJ2-7,-,-,TRBV6-5,CASSQTGYEQYF,TGTGCCAGCAGTCAGACAGGTTACGAGCAGTACTTC
TRBJ1-3,-,-,TRBV5-6,CASSFPPQGVGNTIYF,TGTGCCAGCAGCTTCCCCCCCCAGGGTGTGGGAAACACCATATATTTT
TRBJ1-5,-,-,TRBV19,CASSIPRSGQPQHF,TGTGCCAGTAGTATCCCCCGCTCGGGTCAGCCCCAGCATTTT
TRBJ2-1,TRBD2,once,TRBV6-7,CASSLQRGGQCHEQFF,TGTGCCAGCAGTTTACAGCGGGGGGGCCAGTGTCATGAGCAGTTCTTC